These 25 T cell receptor beta chains were sequenced from one sample in a study of vaccination and CD4 T cells after COVID-19. Antigen specificity for these receptors is unknown. Oncomine TCR Beta short-read sequencing was applied to DNA from cultured CD4+ T cells. One entry per CDR3 protein, called by TCRdb with MiXCR from the PCR reads. The sample gives roughly 9,900 distinct CDR3 sequences, 51% of which show up once; about 40% is in the top ten. Treatment defined: roughly ten-day PBMC culture with coronavirus spike peptide pools or control peptides (ViraFEST assay). The material sequenced was CD4+ T cells from blood, cultured in vitro. The source is a human donor who had recovered from COVID-19.

This chain connects TRBV19 to TRBJ1-3, with D possibly TRBD1 on 5 matching bases. The length of the CDR3 is 14 residues. The V end lost 2 bases, the J end lost 2 bases, and 7 bases lay between the germline ends. The germline V gene has CDR1 LNHDA and CDR2 SQIVND (reference sequence). The CDR3 here is CASSIQGTGNTIYF. For the CDR3, the DNA is TGTGCCAGTAGTATACAGGGAACTGGAAACACCATATATTTT.

This clonotype was detected only once. The rearrangement uses TRBV2 and TRBJ1-1, with 9 bases identical to TRBD1. This CDR3 spans 14 amino acids. Germline CDR1 SNHLY, CDR2 FYNNEI. Trimming at V came to 6 bases and at J to 8 bases, leaving 10 bases not matched to a gene. For the CDR3, the DNA is TGTGCCAGCAGGGAACAGGGGGCCTTCGCCGAAGCTTTCTTT. It translates to CASREQGAFAEAFF.

This clonotype occurred a few times. CDR3 sequence reads: CASSTGPGANVLTF. DNA of the CDR3: TGTGCCAGCAGCACAGGGCCCGGGGCCAACGTCCTGACTTTC. This chain links TRBV7-2 with TRBJ2-6; D possibly corresponds to TRBD1 (6 bases). Germline lookup yields CDR1 SGHTA and CDR2 FQGNSA. The V and J ends lost 5 bases and 4 bases respectively, with 9 bases between them. This CDR3 region has 14 residues.

The rearrangement uses TRBV12-3 or TRBV12-4 and TRBJ1-2, with TRBD1 as a possible D gene (5 bases). With 1 base removed from V and 8 bases from J, the gap between germline ends came to 17 bases. The CDR3 is 15 amino acids. CDR3 amino acids: CASSLVVGARGGYTF. For the CDR3, the DNA is TGTGCCAGCAGTTTAGTAGTCGGGGCTAGGGGAGGCTACACCTTC.

This chain links TRBV5-1 with TRBJ1-4; TRBD1 might be the D (6 bases). The CDR3 loop spans 14 amino acids. Trimming took off 0 bases at V and 8 bases at J, with 11 bases between the two ends. Germline V gene data show CDR1 as SGHRS and CDR2 as YFSETQ. The CDR3 DNA sequence: TGCGCCAGCAGCTTGGGGGGGCCGGGAGAAAAACTGTTTTTT. It codes for CASSLGGPGEKLFF.

The chain employs TRBV2 and TRBJ1-1; no definite D call. This CDR3 has 13 amino acids. Deletions cut 4 bases from V and 6 bases from J, with 12 bases between. Germline CDR1 SNHLY, CDR2 FYNNEI. The CDR3 is CASSAGYEAEAFF. In nucleotides, the CDR3 is TGTGCCAGCAGTGCAGGTTACGAGGCTGAAGCTTTCTTT.

The rearrangement links TRBV19 to TRBJ2-5; D gene ambiguous. Germline V CDR1 and CDR2: LNHDA, SQIVND (reference sequence). The CDR3 spans 14 residues. The V gene lost 3 bases and the J gene lost 4 bases, with 12 bases spanning the gap. DNA for the CDR3: TGTGCCAGTAGTATGGATAGGGTCCGAGAGACCCAGTACTTC. It is translated as CASSMDRVRETQYF.

In its sample, this clonotype was seen a few times. The chain links TRBV5-1 to TRBJ2-2; 7 positions agree with TRBD2. CDR3 length: 15 amino acids. Germline trimming cut 4 bases from V and 6 bases from J; bases unmatched to any gene: 9. The V gene's germline CDR1 is SGHRS and CDR2 YFSETQ. Here the CDR3 DNA reads TGCGCCAGCAGCCCGAGCGGGGAAGGGGCCGGGGAGCTGTTTTTT. Its protein is CASSPSGEGAGELFF.

Only a few counts were recorded for this clonotype. This rearrangement joins TRBV21-1 to TRBJ2-3. TRBV21-1 counts as a pseudogene. The CDR3 is made up of 14 amino acids. The CDR3 loop reads CASSNVGFTDTQYF. DNA of the CDR3: TGTGCCAGCAGCAACGTGGGCTTCACAGATACGCAGTATTTT.

This clonotype was observed a few times. J is TRBJ1-6 and V is TRBV15; the D gene is possibly TRBD1 (5 bases). This CDR3 is 15 amino acids long. Trimming took 0 bases from V and 6 from J, leaving 9 bases between them. Germline loops: CDR1 LNHNV, CDR2 YYDKDF (reference sequence). The CDR3 protein is CATSREIGGNSPLHF. The CDR3 nucleotides are TGTGCCACCAGCAGAGAGATTGGGGGTAATTCACCCCTCCACTTT.

This clonotype was seen a few times. The CDR3: CASSFSGGDTDTQYF. The CDR3 DNA follows: TGTGCCAGCAGCTTTAGCGGGGGGGACACAGATACGCAGTATTTT. The gene calls are TRBV7-2 and TRBJ2-3; TRBD2 aligns across 11 bases. Germline V CDR1 and CDR2: SGHTA, FQGNSA. The V gene end was trimmed by 3 bases and the J gene end by 2 bases; junction bases not matched to a gene: 1. This CDR3 is 15 amino acids long.

The chain couples TRBV4-1 to TRBJ1-2; 10 bases agree with TRBD1. The CDR3 loop spans 16 amino acids. Germline V CDR1 and CDR2: MGHRA, YSYEKL. The ends lost 4 bases at V and 4 bases at J; junction bases unmatched: 9. The CDR3 here is CASSPGDRGFGYGYTF. DNA of the CDR3: TGCGCCAGCAGCCCGGGGGACAGGGGCTTTGGCTATGGCTACACCTTC.

In its sample, this clonotype was seen a few times. The V call is TRBV5-1, the J call TRBJ2-2; D remains unclear. The CDR3 is 12 residues long. CDR1 and CDR2 from the germline V gene are SGHRS and YFSETQ. Trimming cost V 4 bases and J 7 bases, with 8 bases left between them. DNA of the CDR3: TGCGCCAGCAGCAAAACCGGCGGGGAGCTGTTTTTT. It is translated as CASSKTGGELFF.

The J gene is TRBJ1-2, the V gene TRBV19; possibly TRBD1 for D (6 bases). Trimming stripped 5 bases from V and 7 bases from J, with 17 bases between. CDR1 LNHDA and CDR2 SQIVND come from the germline V gene (reference sequence). The length of the CDR3 is 14 residues. CDR3 nucleotide sequence: TGTGCCAGTAGTCTACAAACGGGGGGCTCTGGCTACACCTTC. This gives the protein CASSLQTGGSGYTF.

V usage is TRBV5-1 and J usage is TRBJ2-1, with D maybe TRBD2 (6 bases). Germline lookup yields CDR1 SGHRS and CDR2 YFSETQ. V was cut by 0 bases and J by 1 base, with 8 bases left in between. CDR3 size: 15 residues. The DNA of the CDR3 is TGCGCCAGCAGCTTGGGCGGACTATCCTACAATGAGCAGTTCTTC. Residues: CASSLGGLSYNEQFF. Drawing the rest from reference TRBV5-1 and TRBJ2-1, the complete variable domain is KAGVTQTPRYLIKTRGQQVTLSCSPISGHRSVSWYQQTPGQGLQFLFEYFSETQRNKGNFPGRFSGRQFSNSRSEMNVSTLELGDSALYLCASSLGGLSYNEQFFGPGTRLTVL.

This chain links TRBV25-1 with TRBJ1-3, with D hard to call. Per germline, CDR1 MGHDK and CDR2 SYGVNS. V lost 6 bases, J lost 0 bases, and 18 bases lay in between. This CDR3 has 17 amino acids. CDR3 sequence (DNA): TGTGCCAGCAGCCAAGGGCGCTGGGTCACCTCTGGAAACACCATATATTTT. The encoded protein is CASSQGRWVTSGNTIYF.

The table lists this clonotype with a few counts. J is TRBJ2-3 and V is TRBV6-2 or TRBV6-3; 7 positions match TRBD1. Losses at the gene ends were 10 bases for V and 5 bases for J; bases not matched to a gene: 9. The germline V gene has CDR1 MNHEY and CDR2 SVGEGT. This CDR3 spans 13 amino acids. CDR3 in amino acids: CATKDRVRDTQYF. CDR3 coding DNA: TGTGCCACCAAAGACAGGGTACGAGATACGCAGTATTTT.

This clonotype was counted between two and nine times. This rearrangement joins TRBV20-1 to TRBJ1-4; 7 positions match TRBD1. Germline V gene sequence: CDR1 DFQATT, CDR2 SNEGSKA (reference sequence). V dropped 1 base and J dropped 6; count of bases not matched to a gene: 5. The CDR3 runs 14 residues. Written as DNA, the CDR3 is TGCAGTGCTAGAGTGCAGGGGGTGGATGAAAAACTGTTTTTT. Its translation: CSARVQGVDEKLFF.

This clonotype was counted between two and nine times. The chain employs TRBV12-3 or TRBV12-4 and TRBJ2-1; 14 bases line up with TRBD2. J gave up 4 bases and V 7 bases, and 6 bases lay outside the gene matches. This CDR3 is built from 16 residues. The CDR3 nucleotides read TGTGCCAGCACGACTAGCGGGGGGGAGAAGTACAATGAGCAGTTCTTC. It is translated as CASTTSGGEKYNEQFF.

A few counts support this clonotype. The chain is built from TRBV6-1 and TRBJ2-2; D perhaps matches TRBD1 (6 bases). V lost 0 bases and J 6 bases, leaving 14 bases between the germline ends. The length of the CDR3 is 16 residues. Germline CDR1 reads MNHNS; CDR2 reads SASEGT. Here the CDR3 reads CASSEAAGAGSGELFF. The DNA for the CDR3 is TGTGCCAGCAGTGAAGCGGCAGGGGCTGGGTCCGGGGAGCTGTTTTTT.

The gene calls are TRBV12-3 or TRBV12-4 and TRBJ1-5, with D tentatively TRBD1 (6 bases). The CDR3 runs to 13 residues. V lost 7 bases and J lost 6, with 13 bases in between. CDR3 nucleotides: TGTGCCAGCAACAACAGGGTAGGTCAGCCCCAGCATTTT. Translation gives CASNNRVGQPQHF.

There are a few counts of this clonotype. This chain connects TRBV11-2 to TRBJ2-7; D unclear. The ends were cut back, 7 bases at V and 3 bases at J, with 19 bases in the middle. In germline, CDR1 is SGHAT, CDR2 FQNNGV. The CDR3 has 15 amino acids. CDR3 nucleotide sequence: TGTGCCAGCACCGGCGGATTCGCGGAGCGCTACGAGCAGTACTTC. Protein product: CASTGGFAERYEQYF.

This clonotype was seen more than once but under ten times. The V gene is TRBV2, the J gene TRBJ2-3; weak D call: TRBD1 (5 bases). The V end was cut by 8 bases, the J end by 2 bases, with 11 bases between. Germline CDR1 and CDR2: SNHLY and FYNNEI. The CDR3 covers 13 residues. The CDR3 DNA follows: TGTGCCAGCTCTAGGGGATTCACAGATACGCAGTATTTT. It translates to CASSRGFTDTQYF.

The J gene is TRBJ2-6, the V gene TRBV19; TRBD1 matches at 10 bases. Per germline, CDR1 LNHDA and CDR2 SQIVND (reference sequence). V was pared by 3 bases and J by 4 bases, with 12 bases of the junction left unmatched. This CDR3 has 19 amino acids. The CDR3 sequence is CASSIVYRQGAYGANVLTF. The DNA for the CDR3 is TGTGCCAGTAGTATTGTATATAGACAGGGGGCATACGGGGCCAACGTCCTGACTTTC.

The V call is TRBV9, the J call TRBJ1-3; D gene ambiguous. V lost 2 bases and J 0 bases, leaving 12 bases between the germline ends. Germline V gene data show CDR1 as SGDLS and CDR2 as YYNGEE. The CDR3 runs 16 residues. The CDR3 here is CASSVAPATSGNTIYF. As DNA, the CDR3 is TGTGCCAGCAGCGTTGCTCCGGCGACCTCTGGAAACACCATATATTTT.